This T cell receptor (beta chain) was profiled in a study of response to subunit inactivated influenza vaccine. Study conclusions and caveats: Authors suggested few new T cells are recruited by each seasonal influenza vaccination.

TCRdb used MiXCR to reprocess the RT-PCR reads, holding one entry per CDR3 protein. This table holds more than 250,000 distinct CDR3 sequences, about a fifth found once. The CDR3 sequence is 11 residues long. The V end was cut by 3 bases, the J end by 9 bases, with 6 bases between. As concerns this clonotype: The antigen remains unidentified.

The sequence came from a man aged 50-75 years who received an inactivated influenza vaccine. This sample comprised PBMCs from blood, obtained about 19 months after vaccination. The chain is built from TRBV12-3 or TRBV12-4 and TRBJ2-1, with D uncertain. The CDR3 is CASSLNREQFF. CDR3 coding DNA: TGTGCCAGCAGTTTGAATCGTGAGCAGTTCTTC.